This T cell receptor (beta chain) was captured by sequencing in a study of radiotherapy plus CTLA-4 blockade in lung cancer. Study details: Among patients, about 20% showed objective responses, and approximately 30% had disease control.

The CDR3 covers 15 residues. Germline V gives CDR1 MNHNY, CDR2 SVGAGI (reference sequence). V was clipped by 2 bases and J by 4 bases; unmatched bases: 6. The study's findings and limits: Best predicting response, reportedly, were early blood T cell clone dynamics, with interferon-beta. Blood-borne expansion of tumor-derived TCR clones followed radiotherapy plus ipilimumab.

This clone was seen only once. What it binds is unknown. Some clones are missing from TCRdb's copy, which holds only in-frame ones; the method was immunoSEQ multiplex PCR. Of tens of thousands of clones detected, roughly 84% appear once; the ten largest clones hold 7.8%. This TCR was recovered from a human donor with non-small cell lung cancer whose response to radiotherapy plus ipilimumab could not be evaluated. The chain joins TRBV6-6 to TRBJ1-1; TRBD1 matches at 8 bases. Sample: peripheral blood, taken from a patient treated with radiotherapy plus ipilimumab. CDR3 nucleotides: TGTGCCAGCAGTTACCGAAGGACAGGGCTCACTGAAGCTTTCTTT. It codes for CASSYRRTGLTEAFF.